The next 16 T cell receptor beta chains were all read from a single sample in a study of blood T cell repertoires in COVID-19. Produced via immunoSEQ multiplex PCR; TCRdb's table is partial and in-frame only. The sample records about 120,000 clones, 85% being singletons. What was sequenced was peripheral blood. These receptors came from an elderly woman with acute or convalescent COVID-19.

This clone was seen only a few times. The chain is built from TRBV3-1 (or the pseudogene TRBV3-2) and TRBJ1-1; TRBD1 is a possible D gene (5 bases). This CDR3 has 15 residues. Germline CDR1 LGHDT, CDR2 YNNKEL (reference sequence). V shed 0 bases and J shed 0 bases, with 8 bases lying between them. The CDR3 nucleotides read TGTGCCAGCAGCCAAGAAGGGGCCATGAACACTGAAGCTTTCTTT. Protein sequence: CASSQEGAMNTEAFF.

This chain links TRBV4-2 with TRBJ2-1, with 10 bases matching TRBD2. Germline V lookup: CDR1 LGHNA, CDR2 YNFKEQ. The length of the CDR3 is 16 residues. V trimming: 1 base; J trimming: 10 bases; junction bases outside the gene matches: 10. CDR3 nucleotides: TGTGCCAGCAGCCAAGGACCAGCGGGGGGGATCAGGGAGCAGTTCTTC. As protein: CASSQGPAGGIREQFF.

This chain joins TRBV6-5 and TRBJ1-1; D perhaps matches TRBD1 (5 bases). This CDR3 has 14 amino acids. The germline V gene encodes CDR1 MNHEY and CDR2 SVGAGI. The V gene lost 2 bases and the J gene lost 8 bases, with 15 bases spanning the gap. The CDR3 nucleotides read TGTGCCAGCAGTTACGGAAGCGGGGGAGCCGAAGCTTTCTTT. It encodes CASSYGSGGAEAFF.

This chain uses TRBV9 with TRBJ1-4; possible D gene TRBD1, 5 bases. There are 14 residues in the CDR3. Trimming took 2 bases from V and 8 from J, leaving 13 bases between them. Looked up from germline, CDR1 is SGDLS and CDR2 is YYNGEE. For the CDR3, the DNA is TGTGCCAGCAGCGTTGGAATGGGGCTGGAAAAACTGTTTTTT. Translated, it gives CASSVGMGLEKLFF.

The chain carries TRBV4-3 and TRBJ1-4; TRBD1 aligns across 10 bases. Losses at the gene ends were 1 base for V and 8 bases for J; bases not matched to a gene: 4. Germline V lookup: CDR1 LGHNA, CDR2 YSLEER. The length of the CDR3 is 15 residues. The CDR3 region has the DNA TGCGCCAGCAGCCAAGTATGGACAGGGGGAGAAAAACTGTTTTTT. The encoded protein is CASSQVWTGGEKLFF.

The CDR3: CASSLLGRGGYTF. CDR3 sequence (DNA): TGTGCCAGCAGCTTATTAGGGAGAGGTGGCTACACCTTC. The chain links TRBV7-2 to TRBJ1-2; the D is unclear. V shed 2 bases and J shed 7 bases, with 11 bases lying between them. Germline values: CDR1 SGHTA, CDR2 FQGNSA. This CDR3 spans 13 amino acids.

This sequence joins TRBV18 and TRBJ2-7; 8 nucleotides align to TRBD1. The length of the CDR3 is 16 residues. V was pared by 6 bases and J by 0 bases, with 10 bases of the junction left unmatched. Germline assignment: CDR1 KGHSH and CDR2 LQKENI. The CDR3 bases are TGTGCCAGCTCGCGAGAACCGGGACAGGCCTCCTACGAGCAGTACTTC. This codes for CASSREPGQASYEQYF.

The V and J genes are TRBV7-9 and TRBJ1-2, with 9 bases matching TRBD1. There are 15 residues in the CDR3. Germline V gives CDR1 SEHNR, CDR2 FQNEAQ (reference sequence). After removal of 6 bases from V and 5 bases from J, the junction contained 10 bases not matched to a gene. CDR3 loop: CASSPQGQGGYGYTF. The CDR3 DNA is TGTGCCAGCAGTCCCCAGGGACAGGGCGGGTATGGCTACACCTTC.

The CDR3 sequence is CASSSQENTEAFF. The CDR3, as DNA: TGTGCCAGCAGTTCACAGGAGAACACTGAAGCTTTCTTT. This rearrangement joins TRBV7-8 to TRBJ1-1; tentative D call: TRBD1 (5 bases). V was clipped by 6 bases and J by 1 base, with 9 bases between them. Looked up from germline, CDR1 is SGHVS and CDR2 is FQNEAQ. The CDR3 sequence is 13 residues long.

The J gene is TRBJ1-2, the V gene TRBV15; TRBD1 matches 8 bases. This CDR3 is 16 amino acids long. Germline V gene sequence: CDR1 LNHNV, CDR2 YYDKDF (reference sequence). The ends lost 1 base at V and 4 bases at J; junction bases unmatched: 8. CDR3 nucleotides: TGTGCCACCAGCAGAGCCCAGGACAGGGAGATCTATGGCTACACCTTC. It specifies CATSRAQDREIYGYTF.

This chain connects TRBV5-1 to TRBJ1-2; D might be TRBD1 (6 bases). The V end lost 0 bases, the J end lost 6 bases, and 15 bases lay between the germline ends. Germline CDR1 and CDR2: SGHRS and YFSETQ. The CDR3 runs 15 residues. The CDR3 loop is CASSLVVGTPNGYTF. The CDR3 DNA reads TGCGCCAGCAGCTTGGTGGTCGGGACACCTAATGGCTACACCTTC.

The chain combines TRBV4-1 with TRBJ1-4; the D gene is possibly TRBD1 (5 bases). CDR3 size: 16 residues. Germline V gives CDR1 MGHRA, CDR2 YSYEKL. V lost 1 base, J lost 3 bases, and 12 bases lay in between. This CDR3 reads CASSQARGTPNEKLFF. The DNA for the CDR3 is TGCGCCAGCAGCCAAGCTCGCGGGACTCCTAATGAAAAACTGTTTTTT.

The rearrangement joins TRBV2 to TRBJ2-3, with 7 bases aligning to TRBD1. The CDR3 has 14 amino acids. Germline lookup yields CDR1 SNHLY and CDR2 FYNNEI. The ends lost 5 bases at V and 3 bases at J; junction bases unmatched: 5. The CDR3 DNA sequence: TGTGCCAGCAGTAAAGACAGGGCGACAGATACGCAGTATTTT. It codes for CASSKDRATDTQYF.

J is TRBJ1-1 and V is TRBV18; possibly TRBD1 for D (6 bases). Per the germline V gene, CDR1 is KGHSH and CDR2 is LQKENI. Trimming took 4 bases from V and 0 from J, leaving 9 bases between them. CDR3 size: 14 residues. Here the CDR3 reads CASSLNRVNTEAFF. The CDR3 bases are TGTGCCAGCTCACTTAACAGGGTGAACACTGAAGCTTTCTTT.

V is TRBV5-4 and J is TRBJ1-1; no clear D. Trimming removed 9 bases at V and 1 base at J, with 16 bases between. This CDR3 is 14 amino acids long. The V gene's germline CDR1 is SGHNT and CDR2 YYREEE (reference sequence). This CDR3 is CATMRTGQNTEAFF. CDR3 bases: TGTGCCACCATGAGAACTGGTCAGAACACTGAAGCTTTCTTT.

The rearrangement links TRBV3-1 (or the pseudogene TRBV3-2) to TRBJ2-1; weak D call: TRBD1 (5 bases). This CDR3 spans 13 amino acids. Germline CDR1 is LGHDT and CDR2 is YNNKEL (reference sequence). Between the trimmed V and J ends, which lost 0 bases and 10 bases, there was a span of 10 bases. The CDR3 DNA sequence: TGTGCCAGCAGCCAAGATGGTAGGGGAGAGCAGTTCTTC. Translating it yields CASSQDGRGEQFF.